This entry lists 4 T cell receptor beta chains sequenced from one sample in a study of Ad26.COV2.S vaccination and SARS-CoV-2 variants. The treatment here: about 20 received Ad26.COV2.S at low or high dose, single or two shots; roughly five received placebo; per-sample allocation not given. Day 63 following the first vaccine or placebo injection was when the samples were taken. TCRdb's table, derived via immunoSEQ multiplex PCR, lists solely in-frame clones and lacks some. The table has about 680,000 clones, around 92% seen once. The material sequenced was peripheral blood, taken in a trial of Ad26.COV2.S vaccine versus placebo. The receptors come from a person aged 18-65 years who received the Ad26.COV2.S COVID-19 vaccine or a placebo.

The rearrangement uses TRBV7-2 and TRBJ2-1; TRBD1 or TRBD2 may be the D gene (5 bases each). The germline gives CDR1 SGHTA, CDR2 FQGNSA. V lost 0 bases, J lost 5 bases, and 17 bases lay in between. The CDR3 is 17 residues long. As DNA, the CDR3 is TGTGCCAGCAGCTTAGCGCAGGGACCAAAGGTTCACAATGAGCAGTTCTTC. Its translation is CASSLAQGPKVHNEQFF.

The chain links TRBV6-5 to TRBJ1-6; no reliable D call. Trimming took off 2 bases at V and 10 bases at J, with 9 bases between the two ends. The CDR3 length is 13 residues. Germline V gene data show CDR1 as MNHEY and CDR2 as SVGAGI. The CDR3 region is CASSYDTKSPLHF. The CDR3 DNA sequence: TGTGCCAGCAGTTACGACACCAAGTCACCCCTCCACTTT.

This chain connects TRBV6-5 to TRBJ2-4, with 13 bases aligning to TRBD2. With V trimmed by 8 bases and J by 5 bases, 3 bases remained unmatched. The CDR3 is 14 residues long. Germline V gene data show CDR1 as MNHEY and CDR2 as SVGAGI. The CDR3 nucleotides are TGTGCCAGCTCGGGACTAGCGGGGCAAAACATTCAGTACTTC. Its translation is CASSGLAGQNIQYF.

This sequence joins TRBV27 and TRBJ2-7; no definite D call. The V end was cut by 4 bases, the J end by 3 bases, with 19 bases between. The CDR3 is 16 residues long. Germline CDR1 is MNHEY and CDR2 is SMNVEV (reference sequence). The CDR3 DNA reads TGTGCCAGCAGTTCGATTCCTGCTTATACTATCTACGAGCAGTACTTC. This translates into CASSSIPAYTIYEQYF.